These T cell receptor beta chains were read from a single sample in a study of cytomegalovirus exposure and HLA in healthy donors. TCRdb keeps only in-frame clones here, not all; method: immunoSEQ multiplex PCR. There are approximately 180,000 clones in the sample; around nine tenths occur only once, and roughly 1.4% lies in the top ten. Sequencing input: PBMCs. Receptors originate from a woman aged 30 to 39 in good health and CMV-seronegative. Both conserved end residues are part of each CDR3. The D gene is left open where the match is weak. A row's size may be missing; if present it is once, few, many or a size class.

cdr3_length	clone_size	d_call	v_call	j_call	cdr3_aa	cdr3_nt
15	once	NA	TRBV6-5	TRBJ1-2	CASSQPPGGNYGYTF	TGTGCCAGCAGTCAACCGCCGGGGGGAAACTATGGCTACACCTTC
14	NA	TRBD1	TRBV6-1	TRBJ2-4	CASSPQGTKNIQYF	TGTGCCAGCAGTCCACAGGGGACCAAAAACATTCAGTACTTC
15	NA	TRBD2	TRBV29-1	TRBJ2-2	CSVPIAGDVTGELFF	TGCAGCGTTCCAATAGCGGGGGATGTCACCGGGGAGCTGTTTTTT
16	NA	TRBD1	TRBV6-5	TRBJ1-6	CASSSAGGYNNSPLHF	TGTGCCAGCAGTTCGGCAGGGGGCTATAATAATTCACCCCTCCACTTT
16	NA	TRBD1	TRBV6-6	TRBJ1-3	CASSSWDSLSGNTIYF	TGTGCCAGCAGTTCGTGGGACAGCCTCTCTGGAAACACCATATATTTT
17	NA	NA	TRBV5-7	TRBJ1-4	CASSLAWGLKPNEKLFF	TGTGCCAGCAGCTTGGCTTGGGGCCTTAAGCCTAATGAAAAACTGTTTTTT
16	NA	TRBD2	TRBV2	TRBJ2-7	CASQTSGRDSSYEQYF	TGTGCCAGCCAGACTAGCGGGAGGGATTCCTCCTACGAGCAGTACTTC
13	NA	NA	TRBV27	TRBJ1-5	CASSLSRDQPQHF	TGTGCCAGCAGTTTATCACGGGATCAGCCCCAGCATTTT
12	NA	NA	TRBV13	TRBJ2-3	CASSLPTDTQYF	TGTGCCAGCAGCCTCCCCACAGATACGCAGTATTTT
13	few	TRBD2	TRBV2	TRBJ2-7	CASSLAGGSEQYF	TGTGCCAGCAGTTTAGCGGGGGGGAGCGAGCAGTACTTC
15	NA	NA	TRBV27	TRBJ2-3	CASSLSHEGVDTQYF	TGTGCCAGCAGTTTAAGTCATGAGGGAGTGGATACGCAGTATTTT
14	once	TRBD1	TRBV5-6	TRBJ2-5	CASSRTGGSETQYF	TGTGCCAGCAGCCGGACAGGGGGGTCAGAGACCCAGTACTTC
15	once	TRBD1	TRBV6-5	TRBJ1-3	CASSLTGAGGNTIYF	TGTGCCAGCAGTTTGACAGGGGCAGGAGGAAACACCATATATTTT
17	once	NA	TRBV18	TRBJ2-2	CASSPPVGSLPTGELFF	TGTGCCAGCTCACCACCGGTGGGCAGCTTGCCAACCGGGGAGCTGTTTTTT
16	NA	TRBD2	TRBV19	TRBJ2-4	CASSTAGELAKNIQYF	TGTGCCAGTAGTACCGCGGGGGAGCTAGCCAAAAACATTCAGTACTTC
14	NA	NA	TRBV7-8	TRBJ2-7	CASSRSSGAYEQYF	TGTGCCAGCAGCCGCAGCTCGGGGGCCTACGAGCAGTACTTC
14	NA	NA	TRBV6-5	TRBJ1-3	CASSRAGSGNTIYF	TGTGCCAGCAGTCGCGCCGGCTCTGGAAACACCATATATTTT
14	few	TRBD2	TRBV18	TRBJ2-3	CASSRGTSSDTQYF	TGTGCCAGCTCACGAGGGACTAGTTCAGATACGCAGTATTTT
13	NA	TRBD2	TRBV5-1	TRBJ2-7	CASSPAGAWEQYF	TGCGCCAGCAGCCCAGCGGGGGCCTGGGAGCAGTACTTC
14	NA	TRBD1	TRBV6-6	TRBJ2-7	CASSADRASYEQYF	TGTGCCAGCAGTGCGGACAGGGCCTCCTACGAGCAGTACTTC
15	NA	TRBD1	TRBV5-1	TRBJ1-1	CASSFGLTGGTEAFF	TGCGCCAGCAGCTTCGGGTTGACAGGGGGCACTGAAGCTTTCTTT
13	NA	TRBD1	TRBV4-2	TRBJ2-7	CASRRTGGYEQYF	TGTGCCAGCAGACGGACAGGGGGCTACGAGCAGTACTTC
14	NA	NA	TRBV5-4	TRBJ2-7	CASSPDPGSYEQYF	TGTGCCAGCAGTCCTGACCCAGGCTCCTACGAGCAGTACTTC
15	NA	TRBD1	TRBV6-5	TRBJ2-7	CASSYRGTGGFEQYF	TGTGCCAGCAGTTACAGGGGGACAGGGGGTTTCGAGCAGTACTTC
17	NA	NA	TRBV5-5	TRBJ2-7	CASSLASGQGILYEQYF	TGTGCCAGCAGCTTGGCGAGTGGCCAGGGAATTCTCTACGAGCAGTACTTC
15	NA	NA	TRBV13	TRBJ2-6	CASSLGASGANVLTF	TGTGCCAGCAGCTTAGGCGCTAGCGGGGCCAACGTCCTGACTTTC
13	NA	NA	TRBV29-1	TRBJ2-7	CSVFGEASYEQYF	TGCAGCGTTTTTGGGGAGGCCTCCTACGAGCAGTACTTC
14	many	TRBD1	TRBV5-1	TRBJ2-7	CASSSGQGGNEQYF	TGCGCCAGCAGCTCGGGACAGGGTGGCAACGAGCAGTACTTC
14	NA	TRBD1	TRBV5-1	TRBJ2-2	CASSPGQGLGELFF	TGCGCCAGCAGCCCCGGACAGGGTCTCGGGGAGCTGTTTTTT
14	NA	TRBD1	TRBV18	TRBJ2-7	CASSRSQGAGEQYF	TGTGCCAGCTCACGTTCACAGGGGGCAGGGGAGCAGTACTTC
17	NA	NA	TRBV19	TRBJ1-1	CASSIGDPKGENTEAFF	TGTGCCAGTAGTATTGGGGATCCGAAGGGGGAGAACACTGAAGCTTTCTTT
16	NA	TRBD1	TRBV15	TRBJ2-5	CATSRQGTGWGETQYF	TGTGCCACCAGCAGACAAGGGACAGGGTGGGGAGAGACCCAGTACTTC